The 20 T cell receptor beta chains listed next were all sequenced from one sample in a study of blood T cell repertoires in COVID-19. Generated by immunoSEQ multiplex PCR, the TCRdb table keeps only in-frame clones and is missing some. The table includes 70,000 or so clones, approximately 80% detected once. Input material: peripheral blood. These receptors originate from a human donor in a cohort sampled during active COVID-19.

V usage is TRBV18 and J usage is TRBJ2-7, with 12 bases aligning to TRBD1. The CDR3 runs 17 residues. Germline CDR1 and CDR2: KGHSH and LQKENI. V gave up 5 bases and J gave up 5 bases; unmatched junction bases: 13. The CDR3 sequence is CASSNTNPGTGGHEQYF. As DNA, the CDR3 is TGTGCCAGCTCAAACACCAACCCCGGGACAGGGGGCCACGAGCAGTACTTC. Using reference TRBV18 and TRBJ2-7 for the parts outside the CDR3, the full variable domain is NAGVMQNPRHLVRRRGQEARLRCSPMKGHSHVYWYRQLPEEGLKFMVYLQKENIIDESGMPKERFSAEFPKEGPSILRIQQVVRGDSAAYFCASSNTNPGTGGHEQYFGPGTRLTVT.

V and J are TRBV11-3 and TRBJ2-7, with 7 positions matching TRBD2. Unmatched junction bases numbered 9, after V lost 5 bases and J lost 5 bases. CDR1 SGHNT and CDR2 YENEEA come from the germline V gene. The CDR3 consists of 14 residues. CDR3 sequence: CASSRDYRWDEQYF. The CDR3, as DNA: TGTGCCAGCAGCCGGGACTACCGTTGGGACGAGCAGTACTTC.

This clone was detected a few times. The V call is TRBV27, the J call TRBJ1-5; D call uncertain. CDR3 length: 16 amino acids. Trimming pared 6 bases from V and 2 bases from J, leaving 17 bases between. Germline V gene sequence: CDR1 MNHEY, CDR2 SMNVEV (reference sequence). The CDR3 region is CASRRAGGERNQPQHF. CDR3 sequence (DNA): TGTGCCAGCAGGCGTGCAGGAGGCGAACGCAATCAGCCCCAGCATTTT.

The V and J genes are TRBV18 and TRBJ2-7; 10 nucleotides align to TRBD2. The CDR3 length is 16 residues. The junction had 8 bases not matched to a gene; V was cut back by 3 bases and J by 3 bases. Germline CDR1 and CDR2: KGHSH and LQKENI. CDR3 region: CASSPLSGRGNYEQYF. The DNA of the CDR3 is TGTGCCAGCTCACCCTTAAGCGGGAGGGGAAACTACGAGCAGTACTTC.

This clone was detected once. The chain uses TRBV28 and TRBJ2-1; D may be TRBD1 (6 bases). The CDR3 loop spans 12 amino acids. V lost 6 bases to trimming and J lost 12 bases, with 15 bases between them. The germline CDR1 and CDR2 sequences are MDHEN and SYDVKM. The CDR3 is CASSTLQGRQFF. In nucleotides, the CDR3 is TGTGCCAGCAGCACTCTACAGGGTAGGCAGTTCTTC.

This clone was seen only a few times. The chain links TRBV10-3 to TRBJ2-1; 7 nucleotides line up with TRBD2. J gave up 0 bases and V 2 bases, and 4 bases lay outside the gene matches. Germline CDR1 reads ENHRY; CDR2 reads SYGVKD. This CDR3 is 16 amino acids long. Here the CDR3 reads CAISEPGLNSYNEQFF. CDR3 DNA sequence: TGTGCCATCAGTGAGCCGGGACTAAACTCCTACAATGAGCAGTTCTTC.

This clone has only a few counts. This rearrangement joins TRBV19 to TRBJ1-1; 10 bases agree with TRBD1. Germline CDR1 reads LNHDA; CDR2 reads SQIVND (reference sequence). Germline trimming cut 9 bases from V and 4 bases from J; bases unmatched to any gene: 11. The length of the CDR3 is 15 residues. The CDR3 loop is CASEGRTGGITEAFF. In DNA, the CDR3 is TGTGCCAGCGAGGGGCGGACAGGGGGAATCACTGAAGCTTTCTTT. Looking up the rest from reference TRBV19 and TRBJ1-1 gives the full variable domain: DGGITQSPKYLFRKEGQNVTLSCEQNLNHDAMYWYRQDPGQGLRLIYYSQIVNDFQKGDIAEGYSVSREKKESFPLTVTSAQKNPTAFYLCASEGRTGGITEAFFGQGTRLTVV.

The chain links TRBV2 to TRBJ1-2; maybe TRBD1 (6 bases). This CDR3 has 14 residues. Per germline, CDR1 SNHLY and CDR2 FYNNEI. Trimming pared 7 bases from V and 0 bases from J, leaving 12 bases between. CDR3 bases: TGTGCCAGCAATACAGGGAGCACTAACTATGGCTACACCTTC. It specifies CASNTGSTNYGYTF.

This rearrangement joins TRBV2 to TRBJ1-3; 7 bases fit TRBD1. CDR1 and CDR2 (germline): SNHLY, FYNNEI. The V and J ends lost 5 bases and 5 bases, in that order; junction bases with no gene match: 9. This CDR3 comprises 15 residues. The CDR3 here is CASSQTGSERNTIYF. In DNA, the CDR3 is TGTGCCAGCAGTCAGACAGGGTCGGAAAGAAACACCATATATTTT.

The V gene is TRBV3-1 (or the pseudogene TRBV3-2), the J gene TRBJ1-4, with 9 positions matching TRBD1. Trimming at V came to 8 bases and at J to 6 bases, leaving 4 bases not matched to a gene. Germline-derived CDR1 and CDR2 are LGHDT and YNNKEL (reference sequence). CDR3 size: 13 residues. For the CDR3, the DNA is TGTGCCAGCCTGGGACAGGGTCATGAAAAACTGTTTTTT. This encodes CASLGQGHEKLFF.

The V and J genes are TRBV28 and TRBJ2-7; 7 nucleotides line up with TRBD1. The germline gives CDR1 MDHEN, CDR2 SYDVKM. The J segment lost 8 bases and the V segment lost 7 bases, leaving 8 bases of the junction unmatched. The CDR3 has 12 amino acids. The CDR3 region is CASKETGNQQYF. The CDR3 coding sequence is TGTGCCAGCAAGGAGACAGGGAACCAGCAGTACTTC.

J is TRBJ1-1 and V is TRBV29-1, with D tentatively TRBD1 (5 bases). The CDR3 is 13 residues long. V lost 5 bases to trimming and J lost 1 base, with 11 bases between them. CDR1 is SQVTM, CDR2 ANQGSEA, per germline. Here the CDR3 reads CSVSRGKNTEAFF. In DNA form, the CDR3 reads TGCAGCGTTTCAAGGGGAAAGAACACTGAAGCTTTCTTT.

The chain has TRBV28 and TRBJ2-7, with D unclear. The CDR3 sequence is 12 residues long. Trimming took 5 bases from V and 4 from J, leaving 9 bases between them. Per germline, CDR1 MDHEN and CDR2 SYDVKM. The CDR3 loop reads CASSETVYEQYF. The CDR3, as DNA: TGTGCCAGCAGTGAGACTGTGTACGAGCAGTACTTC.

The chain couples TRBV5-1 to TRBJ1-4; D gene unclear. The CDR3 runs to 16 residues. The V gene lost 4 bases and the J gene lost 4 bases, with 17 bases spanning the gap. CDR1 is SGHRS and CDR2 is YFSETQ in the germline V gene. CDR3 DNA sequence: TGCGCCAGCAGCCCTTCCGACTCTACCTTTAATGAAAAACTGTTTTTT. It specifies CASSPSDSTFNEKLFF.

This chain links TRBV28 with TRBJ2-7; D might be TRBD2 (5 bases). The germline gives CDR1 MDHEN, CDR2 SYDVKM. The CDR3 loop spans 17 amino acids. Trimming removed 6 bases from V and 2 bases from J, with 23 bases in between. The chain's CDR3 is CASRSTDGYNGAYEQYF. CDR3 bases: TGTGCCAGCAGATCAACGGACGGTTACAACGGGGCCTACGAGCAGTACTTC.

The chain links TRBV27 to TRBJ2-7; D may be TRBD1 (6 bases). Deletions cut 2 bases from V and 4 bases from J, with 12 bases between. This CDR3 region has 14 residues. Germline CDR1 is MNHEY and CDR2 is SMNVEV (reference sequence). The CDR3 nucleotides read TGTGCCAGCAGTTTAGCGATAACAGGGTACGAGCAGTACTTC. This sequence encodes CASSLAITGYEQYF.

V usage is TRBV27 and J usage is TRBJ2-7, with D uncertain. This CDR3 is built from 16 residues. The germline V and J ends were trimmed by 5 bases and 4 bases, with 21 bases remaining between them. Germline CDR1 and CDR2: MNHEY and SMNVEV (reference sequence). The CDR3 region has the DNA TGTGCCAGCAGTACAACTACCTCCAAAGGTCGGTACGAGCAGTACTTC. Translation: CASSTTTSKGRYEQYF.

V is TRBV11-2 and J is TRBJ1-2; 9 bases map to TRBD1. CDR1 and CDR2 (germline): SGHAT, FQNNGV. V shed 5 bases, J shed 8 bases, and the junction held 12 bases outside the gene matches. CDR3 length: 15 residues. CDR3 loop: CASSPHAGTGRGYTF. CDR3 bases: TGTGCCAGCAGCCCCCACGCCGGGACAGGGCGAGGCTACACCTTC.

V usage is TRBV19 and J usage is TRBJ2-2, with 16 positions matching TRBD2. Germline V lookup: CDR1 LNHDA, CDR2 SQIVND (reference sequence). CDR3 length equals 20 residues. After removal of 9 bases from V and 5 bases from J, the junction contained 18 bases not matched to a gene. The CDR3 loop is CASSSGTSGRAVLGTGELFF. Here the CDR3 DNA reads TGTGCCAGCTCAAGCGGGACTAGCGGGAGGGCCGTGCTGGGTACCGGGGAGCTGTTTTTT.

The genes are TRBV10-3 and TRBJ2-1; D call uncertain. This CDR3 region has 12 residues. Deletions cut 11 bases from V and 5 bases from J, with 13 bases between. The germline V gene encodes CDR1 ENHRY and CDR2 SYGVKD. The CDR3: CAYMGDDNEQFF. The DNA of the CDR3 is TGTGCCTATATGGGCGACGACAATGAGCAGTTCTTC.